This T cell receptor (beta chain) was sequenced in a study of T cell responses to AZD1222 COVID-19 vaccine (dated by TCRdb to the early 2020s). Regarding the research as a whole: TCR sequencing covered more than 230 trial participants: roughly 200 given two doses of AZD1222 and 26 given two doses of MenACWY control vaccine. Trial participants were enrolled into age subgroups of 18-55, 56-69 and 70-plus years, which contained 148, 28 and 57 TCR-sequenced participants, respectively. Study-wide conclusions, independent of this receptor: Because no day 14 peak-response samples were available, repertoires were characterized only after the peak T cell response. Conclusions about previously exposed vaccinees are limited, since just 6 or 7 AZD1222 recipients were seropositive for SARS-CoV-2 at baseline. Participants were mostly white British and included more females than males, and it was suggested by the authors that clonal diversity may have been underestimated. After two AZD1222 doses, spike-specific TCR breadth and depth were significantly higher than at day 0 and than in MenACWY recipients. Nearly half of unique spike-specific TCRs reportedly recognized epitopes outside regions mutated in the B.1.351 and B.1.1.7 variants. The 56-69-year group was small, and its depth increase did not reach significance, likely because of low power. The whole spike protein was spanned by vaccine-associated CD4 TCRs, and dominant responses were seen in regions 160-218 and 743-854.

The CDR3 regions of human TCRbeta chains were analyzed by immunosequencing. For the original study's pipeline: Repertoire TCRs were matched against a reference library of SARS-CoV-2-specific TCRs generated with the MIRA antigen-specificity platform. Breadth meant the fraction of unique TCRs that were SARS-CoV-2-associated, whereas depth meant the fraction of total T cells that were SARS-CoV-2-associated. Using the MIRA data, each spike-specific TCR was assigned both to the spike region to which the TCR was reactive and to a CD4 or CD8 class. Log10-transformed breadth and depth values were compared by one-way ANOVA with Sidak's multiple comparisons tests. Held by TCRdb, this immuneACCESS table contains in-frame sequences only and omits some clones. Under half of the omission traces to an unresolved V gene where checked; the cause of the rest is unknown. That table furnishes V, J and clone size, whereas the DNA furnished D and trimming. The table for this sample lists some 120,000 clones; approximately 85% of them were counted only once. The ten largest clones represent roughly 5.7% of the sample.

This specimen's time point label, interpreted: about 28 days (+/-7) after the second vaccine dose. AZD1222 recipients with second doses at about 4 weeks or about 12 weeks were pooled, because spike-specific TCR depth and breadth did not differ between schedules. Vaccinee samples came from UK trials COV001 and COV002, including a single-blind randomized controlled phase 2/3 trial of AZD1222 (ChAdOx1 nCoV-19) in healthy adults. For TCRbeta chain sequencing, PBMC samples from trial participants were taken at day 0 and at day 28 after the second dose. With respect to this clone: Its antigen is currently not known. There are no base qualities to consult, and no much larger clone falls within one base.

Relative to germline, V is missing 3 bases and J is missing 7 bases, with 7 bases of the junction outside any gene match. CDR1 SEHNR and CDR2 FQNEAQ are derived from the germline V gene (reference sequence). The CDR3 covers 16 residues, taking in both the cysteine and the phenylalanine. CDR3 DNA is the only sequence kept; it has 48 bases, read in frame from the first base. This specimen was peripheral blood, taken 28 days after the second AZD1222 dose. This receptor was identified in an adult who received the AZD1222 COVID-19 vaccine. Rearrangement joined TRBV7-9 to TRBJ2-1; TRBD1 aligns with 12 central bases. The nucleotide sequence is TGTGCCAGCAGCTTCTTCGGGACAGGGGGCGCGAATGAGCAGTTCTTC. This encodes CASSFFGTGGANEQFF.